One T cell receptor beta chain is described in this entry. TCRdb's table, derived via immunoSEQ multiplex PCR, lists solely in-frame clones and lacks some. The profile shows 60,000 to 95,000 clones, about 91% of them singletons. The sample comes from a study of blood T cell repertoires in COVID-19. The V end lost 1 base, the J end lost 6 bases, and 13 bases lay between the germline ends. The germline gives CDR1 SGHVS, CDR2 FNYEAQ. CDR3 length: 15 amino acids. The sequenced sample was peripheral blood. This sequence joins TRBV7-6 and TRBJ1-5; maybe TRBD1 (5 bases). This receptor was taken from a woman in her fifties or sixties with acute or convalescent COVID-19. CDR3 bases: TGTGCCAGCAGCTTAGTTCCGGGGGAGCGTCAGCCCCAGCATTTT. Protein: CASSLVPGERQPQHF.